A selection of T cell receptor beta chains follows, all from one sample in a study of neurological immune-mediated disorders. TCRdb re-called the 5' RACE reads through MiXCR, storing one row per CDR3 protein. Among approximately 59,000 distinct CDR3 sequences, roughly 4.9% were seen once, and the ten largest hold approximately 5.1%. The material sequenced was PBMCs. Receptors were obtained from a human donor with multiple sclerosis. The donor label of this sample is uncertain. Each CDR3 is given with its conserved first and last residue. Each record gives: D gene, clone size, J gene, V gene, CDR3 DNA, CDR3 protein. D genes are given only for firm matches. For some rows the clone size is stated as once, few or many, or as a class when expanded; others skip it.

D: TRBD2
size: many
J: TRBJ2-1
V: TRBV24-1
DNA: TGTGCCACCAGTGAGCCTGGGGGATGGGAGGGACAGCAGTTCTTC
CDR3: CATSEPGGWEGQQFF

D: .
size: many
J: TRBJ2-1
V: TRBV12-3/TRBV12-4
DNA: TGTGCCAGCAGTTTATTCGGGCACTACAATGAGCAGTTCTTC
CDR3: CASSLFGHYNEQFF

D: .
size: many
J: TRBJ2-7
V: TRBV7-9
DNA: TGTGCCAGCAGCTTAGACCCGGGCAGGGAAAACGAGCAGTACTTC
CDR3: CASSLDPGRENEQYF

D: .
size: many
J: TRBJ2-7
V: TRBV20-1
DNA: TGCAGTGCCGAGGGGTCCTACGAGCAGTACTTC
CDR3: CSAEGSYEQYF

D: .
size: many
J: TRBJ1-2
V: TRBV5-1
DNA: TGCGCCAGCAGCTTGGCGTCGGGACCGGGACGGACTAACTATGGCTACACCTTC
CDR3: CASSLASGPGRTNYGYTF

D: .
size: many
J: TRBJ1-6
V: TRBV20-1
DNA: TGCAGTGCTGCTAGGACAGTCCCCAATTCACCCCTCCACTTT
CDR3: CSAARTVPNSPLHF

D: TRBD1
size: .
J: TRBJ2-7
V: TRBV18
DNA: TGTGCCAGCTCACTACTACCAACAGGGGCCTACGAGCAGTACTTC
CDR3: CASSLLPTGAYEQYF

D: .
size: many
J: TRBJ2-5
V: TRBV7-9
DNA: TGTGCCAGCAGCTTAATGCGGACCCAAGAGACCCAGTACTTC
CDR3: CASSLMRTQETQYF

D: TRBD2
size: many
J: TRBJ2-1
V: TRBV5-6
DNA: TGTGCCAGCAGCTTCGGACTAGCGGGGCCGTCCTACAATGAGCAGTTCTTC
CDR3: CASSFGLAGPSYNEQFF

D: .
size: many
J: TRBJ1-1
V: TRBV6-5
DNA: TGTGCCAGCAGTTATGTGGGAGAGGAGACTGAAGCTTTCTTT
CDR3: CASSYVGEETEAFF

D: TRBD1
size: many
J: TRBJ2-7
V: TRBV6-6
DNA: TGTGCCAGCAGCTGGACAGGGCCCTACGAGCAGTACTTC
CDR3: CASSWTGPYEQYF

D: TRBD1
size: .
J: TRBJ2-2
V: TRBV5-1
DNA: TGCGCCAGCAGCGTACAGGGGTCCCCCTGGGAGCTGTTTTTT
CDR3: CASSVQGSPWELFF

D: .
size: many
J: TRBJ2-6
V: TRBV10-3
DNA: TGTGCCATCTCGCAGGGAAGCCTTACTGGGGCCAACGTCCTGACTTTC
CDR3: CAISQGSLTGANVLTF

D: .
size: many
J: TRBJ2-7
V: TRBV12-3/TRBV12-4
DNA: TGTGCCAGCAGCCACGGGCGGCGCTTCTACGAGCAGTACTTC
CDR3: CASSHGRRFYEQYF

D: TRBD2
size: many
J: TRBJ2-1
V: TRBV12-3/TRBV12-4
DNA: TGTGCCAGCAGACTGGGACTAGCCAATGAGCAGTTCTTC
CDR3: CASRLGLANEQFF

D: TRBD2
size: many
J: TRBJ2-1
V: TRBV3-1
DNA: TGTGCCAGCAGCCAAGATCATACTAGCGATGAGCAGTTCTTC
CDR3: CASSQDHTSDEQFF

D: .
size: many
J: TRBJ2-3
V: TRBV10-3
DNA: TGTGCCATCTTAGGGCAAGAAGATACGCAGTATTTT
CDR3: CAILGQEDTQYF

D: .
size: many
J: TRBJ2-7
V: TRBV6-5
DNA: TGTGCCAGCAGATCAGGGGCCTACGAGCAGTACTTC
CDR3: CASRSGAYEQYF

D: .
size: many
J: TRBJ1-2
V: TRBV29-1
DNA: TGCAGCGTTGAAGAGCGGGGCCATGGCTACACCTTC
CDR3: CSVEERGHGYTF

D: .
size: many
J: TRBJ2-7
V: TRBV15
DNA: TGTGCCACCAGCAGAGATCTGGTGGGAAACGAGCAGTACTTC
CDR3: CATSRDLVGNEQYF

D: .
size: many
J: TRBJ1-2
V: TRBV29-1
DNA: TGCAGCGTCGCTGGGGCTAACTATGGCTACACCTTC
CDR3: CSVAGANYGYTF

D: TRBD2
size: many
J: TRBJ2-7
V: TRBV29-1
DNA: TGCAGCGTACGATATACGGGGGGTTCCGCCTACGAGCAGTACTTC
CDR3: CSVRYTGGSAYEQYF

D: .
size: many
J: TRBJ2-3
V: TRBV18
DNA: TGTGCCAGCTCACCAAGTTATCTTGTGAATACGCAGTATTTT
CDR3: CASSPSYLVNTQYF

D: TRBD2
size: many
J: TRBJ2-1
V: TRBV20-1
DNA: TGCAGTGCGTACAGCGGGGGCCTTTACAATGAGCAGTTCTTC
CDR3: CSAYSGGLYNEQFF

D: .
size: many
J: TRBJ2-1
V: TRBV20-1
DNA: TGCAGTGCTAGCGGGGGTGCTTACAATGAGCAGTTCTTC
CDR3: CSASGGAYNEQFF

D: .
size: many
J: TRBJ1-2
V: TRBV4-1
DNA: TGCGCCAGCAGCCAATCCCGCCAAAGCTATGGCTACACCTTC
CDR3: CASSQSRQSYGYTF

D: .
size: many
J: TRBJ2-7
V: TRBV20-1
DNA: TGCAGTGCTAGAGAGGGGAGCGTTTCCCACGAGCAGTACTTC
CDR3: CSAREGSVSHEQYF

D: .
size: many
J: TRBJ2-6
V: TRBV20-1
DNA: TGCAGTGCTAGCTCAGTTACTGGGGCCAACGTCCTGACTTTC
CDR3: CSASSVTGANVLTF

D: .
size: many
J: TRBJ1-4
V: TRBV24-1
DNA: TGTGCCACCAGTCCGACAGGTCCAAATGAAAAACTGTTTTTT
CDR3: CATSPTGPNEKLFF

D: TRBD2
size: many
J: TRBJ2-7
V: TRBV29-1
DNA: TGCAGCGTTGAAATAGCGGGGGGGTATGAGCAGTACTTC
CDR3: CSVEIAGGYEQYF

D: .
size: many
J: TRBJ1-1
V: TRBV5-1
DNA: TGCGCCAGCAGCCTGGCTGCAGGGGCCGATGCTTTCTTT
CDR3: CASSLAAGADAFF

D: .
size: .
J: TRBJ2-5
V: TRBV3-1
DNA: TGTGCCAGCAGCCAAGGAGAGGAGCAGTACTTC
CDR3: CASSQGEEQYF

D: .
size: .
J: TRBJ2-2
V: TRBV20-1
DNA: .
CDR3: CSARDFWTGGTGSCFF

D: .
size: many
J: TRBJ1-2
V: TRBV5-1
DNA: TGCGCCAGCAGGCCTGACAGGATCTACTATGGCTACACCTTC
CDR3: CASRPDRIYYGYTF

D: TRBD2
size: many
J: TRBJ2-7
V: TRBV6-2/TRBV6-3
DNA: TGTGCCAGCAGTTACGGCCCGACTAGCGGGGGGCACTCCTACGAGCAGTACTTC
CDR3: CASSYGPTSGGHSYEQYF

D: .
size: many
J: TRBJ2-3
V: TRBV5-6
DNA: TGTGCCAGCAGCCCTCCCCGAGCGGTGGGGACAGATACGCAGTATTTT
CDR3: CASSPPRAVGTDTQYF

D: TRBD1
size: many
J: TRBJ2-7
V: TRBV5-1
DNA: TGCGCCAGCAGCTCCCAGTTGGGGACAGGAGAGCAGTACTTC
CDR3: CASSSQLGTGEQYF

D: TRBD1
size: many
J: TRBJ2-7
V: TRBV7-2
DNA: TGTGCAACCGGGACAGGGGGTACCTACGAGCAGTACTTC
CDR3: CATGTGGTYEQYF

D: .
size: many
J: TRBJ2-3
V: TRBV5-1
DNA: TGCGCCAGCAGCTTGGTCCGATCTGGTAGCACAGATACGCAGTATTTT
CDR3: CASSLVRSGSTDTQYF

D: .
size: many
J: TRBJ2-2
V: TRBV20-1
DNA: TGCAGTGCTAGAACACCCGGGACCCCGGACACCGGGGAGCTGTTTTTT
CDR3: CSARTPGTPDTGELFF

D: TRBD2
size: .
J: TRBJ2-7
V: TRBV7-3
DNA: TGTGCCAGCAGCTTAAAAGGTACAAGCGGGGGATACGAGCAGTACTTC
CDR3: CASSLKGTSGGYEQYF

D: .
size: .
J: TRBJ1-3
V: TRBV7-2
DNA: TGTGCCAGCAGCTTAGGTCCGGGGATCTCTGGAAACACCATATATTTT
CDR3: CASSLGPGISGNTIYF

D: .
size: many
J: TRBJ2-7
V: TRBV2
DNA: TGTGCCAGCAGTTCCGACAGATACTACGAGCAGTACTTC
CDR3: CASSSDRYYEQYF

D: .
size: many
J: TRBJ2-1
V: TRBV20-1
DNA: TGCAGTGCTTCCCGGGACCCCAATGAGCAGTTCTTC
CDR3: CSASRDPNEQFF

D: TRBD2
size: many
J: TRBJ2-1
V: TRBV5-1
DNA: TGCGCCAGCAGCTTGTCTAGCGGGGGAGGAAGTGAGCAGTTCTTC
CDR3: CASSLSSGGGSEQFF

D: .
size: many
J: TRBJ1-6
V: TRBV11-2
DNA: TGTGCCAGCAGCCATGCCCACAGATATAATTCACCCCTCCACTTT
CDR3: CASSHAHRYNSPLHF

D: .
size: many
J: TRBJ1-6
V: TRBV2
DNA: TGTGCCAGCAGGGACTCCTATAATTCACCCCTCCACTTT
CDR3: CASRDSYNSPLHF

D: .
size: many
J: TRBJ1-2
V: TRBV20-1
DNA: TGCAGTGCTAGAGATCTGGGATTCAACTATGGCTACACCTTC
CDR3: CSARDLGFNYGYTF

D: .
size: many
J: TRBJ1-5
V: TRBV2
DNA: TGTGCCAGCTGCGGGGAATCAGGACAGCCCCAGCATTTT
CDR3: CASCGESGQPQHF

D: .
size: many
J: TRBJ2-7
V: TRBV7-8
DNA: TGTGCCAGCAGCTTAAATGGGGACACGGCCTACGAGCAGTACTTC
CDR3: CASSLNGDTAYEQYF

D: .
size: many
J: TRBJ1-2
V: TRBV5-5
DNA: TGTGCCAGCAGCGGGTGGGTAGGCAGGGGCTACACCTTC
CDR3: CASSGWVGRGYTF

D: .
size: many
J: TRBJ2-3
V: TRBV11-2
DNA: TGTGCCAGCAGCTTAGCAGATACGCAGTATTTT
CDR3: CASSLADTQYF

D: .
size: many
J: TRBJ2-4
V: TRBV5-1
DNA: TGCGCCAGCAGCTTATCCGGGACAGCGGGCCTGGACATTCAGTACTTC
CDR3: CASSLSGTAGLDIQYF

D: .
size: many
J: TRBJ1-6
V: TRBV4-1
DNA: TGCGCCAGCAGCACGGACGGCTTGAATTCACCCCTCCACTTT
CDR3: CASSTDGLNSPLHF

D: .
size: many
J: TRBJ1-1
V: TRBV2
DNA: TGTGCCAGCAGGTCCCTACGGATGAACACTGAAGCTTTCTTT
CDR3: CASRSLRMNTEAFF

D: TRBD1
size: many
J: TRBJ1-2
V: TRBV3-1
DNA: TGTGCCAGCAGCCAATCGCCAGGGGGTGGCTACACCTTC
CDR3: CASSQSPGGGYTF

D: TRBD1
size: many
J: TRBJ2-3
V: TRBV6-6
DNA: TGTGCCAGCAGTTTCCGCGTTGGTAACAGGGGGACGGATACGCAGTATTTT
CDR3: CASSFRVGNRGTDTQYF

D: TRBD1
size: many
J: TRBJ2-2
V: TRBV5-1
DNA: TGCGCCAGCAGCCAAGGGACAGGGAGGACCGGGGAGCTGTTTTTT
CDR3: CASSQGTGRTGELFF

D: .
size: medium-sized
J: TRBJ1-6
V: TRBV20-1
DNA: TGCAGTGCTCCAGAGATCAGGGATAATTCACCCCTCCACTTT
CDR3: CSAPEIRDNSPLHF

D: .
size: many
J: TRBJ2-7
V: TRBV18
DNA: TGTGCCAGCTCACCACAGGAGAACTCCTACGAGCAGTACTTC
CDR3: CASSPQENSYEQYF